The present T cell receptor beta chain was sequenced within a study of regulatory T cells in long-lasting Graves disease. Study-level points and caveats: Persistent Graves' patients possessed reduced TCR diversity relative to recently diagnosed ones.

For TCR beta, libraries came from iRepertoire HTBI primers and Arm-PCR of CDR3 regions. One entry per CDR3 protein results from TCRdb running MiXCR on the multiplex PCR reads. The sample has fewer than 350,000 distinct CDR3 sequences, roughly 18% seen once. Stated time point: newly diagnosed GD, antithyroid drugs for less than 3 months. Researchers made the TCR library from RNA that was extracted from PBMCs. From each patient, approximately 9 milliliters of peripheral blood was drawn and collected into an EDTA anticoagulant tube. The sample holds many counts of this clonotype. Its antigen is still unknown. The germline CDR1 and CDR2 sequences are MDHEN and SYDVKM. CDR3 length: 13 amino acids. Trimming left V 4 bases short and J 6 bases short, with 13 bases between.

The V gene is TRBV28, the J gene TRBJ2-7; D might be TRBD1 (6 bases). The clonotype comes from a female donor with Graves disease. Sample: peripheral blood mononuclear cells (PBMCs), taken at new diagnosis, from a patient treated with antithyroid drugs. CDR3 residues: CASSSPDRSEQYF. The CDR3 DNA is TGTGCCAGCAGTTCCCCCGACAGGAGCGAGCAGTACTTC.